Presented here are 19 T cell receptor beta chains from one specimen sequenced in a study of T-cell memory formation after mild COVID-19. Via MiXCR, TCRdb re-called the 5' RACE reads, giving one row per CDR3 protein. The sample shows 350,000 to 500,000 distinct CDR3 sequences, roughly 20% of them seen only once. Sequenced input: PBMCs or a T cell subset sorted from them (not recorded which). These receptors came from an adult woman who had mild COVID-19 (a few samples of this study predate the infection). Cell type and time point are not known.

The chain links TRBV5-6 to TRBJ2-4; 12 bases are a match to TRBD1. The CDR3 extends over 17 amino acids. Looked up from germline, CDR1 is SGHDT and CDR2 is YYEEEE. V lost 4 bases and J lost 0; bases outside the gene matches: 5. CDR3 in DNA: TGTGCCAGCAGCAGGGACAGGGGGCGTCTAGCCAAAAACATTCAGTACTTC. The encoded protein is CASSRDRGRLAKNIQYF.

There are a few counts of this clonotype. The rearrangement joins TRBV5-1 to TRBJ2-3; 7 positions match TRBD1. Germline CDR1 is SGHRS and CDR2 is YFSETQ. The CDR3 has 16 amino acids. Losses at the gene ends were 4 bases for V and 1 base for J; bases not matched to a gene: 9. CDR3 in amino acids: CASSPFNRGGTDTQYF. The CDR3 DNA is TGCGCCAGCAGCCCGTTCAACAGGGGAGGCACAGATACGCAGTATTTT.

This clonotype was seen a handful of times. The CDR3 DNA sequence: TGCGCCAGCAGCTTGGTTCCGGGGGTATCCTATGGCTACACCTTC. This encodes CASSLVPGVSYGYTF. The V and J genes are TRBV5-1 and TRBJ1-2, with D maybe TRBD1 (5 bases). The CDR3 totals 15 residues. CDR1 is SGHRS and CDR2 is YFSETQ in the germline V gene. Trimming removed 0 bases at V and 4 bases at J, with 13 bases between.

This chain joins TRBV7-8 and TRBJ2-3; 7 nucleotides align to TRBD1. Germline V gene data show CDR1 as SGHVS and CDR2 as FQNEAQ. The CDR3 contains 16 residues. The junction had 9 bases not matched to a gene; V was cut back by 4 bases and J by 2 bases. The CDR3 coding sequence is TGTGCCAGCAGCTCTCTCCGGACAGGATCCACAGATACGCAGTATTTT. Translating it yields CASSSLRTGSTDTQYF. Variable domain in full (rest from reference TRBV7-8 and TRBJ2-3): GAGVSQSPRYKVAKRGQDVALRCDPISGHVSLFWYQQALGQGPEFLTYFQNEAQLDKSGLPSDRFFAERPEGSVSTLKIQRTQQEDSAVYLCASSSLRTGSTDTQYFGPGTRLTVL.

Here the CDR3 reads CASSLQLGAGEQFF. The DNA for the CDR3 is TGTGCCAGCAGCCTACAACTCGGCGCCGGTGAGCAGTTCTTC. This chain connects TRBV7-3 to TRBJ2-1; D gene ambiguous. The V end was cut by 5 bases, the J end by 9 bases, with 17 bases between. The CDR3 contains 14 residues. The V gene's germline CDR1 is SGHTA and CDR2 FQGTGA.

Many counts were recorded for this clonotype. The chain recombines TRBV5-1 with TRBJ2-3; 9 nucleotides align to TRBD1. The CDR3 has 16 residues. Trimming at V came to 5 bases and at J to 4 bases, leaving 11 bases not matched to a gene. Per the germline V gene, CDR1 is SGHRS and CDR2 is YFSETQ. Here the CDR3 reads CASRSGTGILADTQYF. CDR3 DNA sequence: TGCGCCAGCAGATCCGGGACAGGGATTCTAGCAGATACGCAGTATTTT.

This clonotype was recorded a few times. The chain links TRBV29-1 to TRBJ2-3; 8 nucleotides agree with TRBD2. In germline, CDR1 is SQVTM, CDR2 ANQGSEA. The CDR3 has 16 residues. V was pared by 1 base and J by 6 bases, with 12 bases of the junction left unmatched. The CDR3 sequence: CSVEAGAGVPGDTQYF. For the CDR3, the DNA is TGCAGCGTTGAAGCGGGAGCGGGAGTCCCGGGGGATACGCAGTATTTT.

This chain links TRBV20-1 with TRBJ2-1; possible D gene TRBD1, 5 bases. Germline V gene sequence: CDR1 DFQATT, CDR2 SNEGSKA (reference sequence). Trimming shortened V by 6 bases and J by 3 bases, and 15 bases separated the two germline ends. The CDR3 runs 14 residues. The CDR3 region is CSARRQLRYNEQFF. In nucleotides, the CDR3 is TGCAGTGCAAGGAGACAGTTGCGCTACAATGAGCAGTTCTTC.

The V gene is TRBV18, the J gene TRBJ2-3; D call uncertain. This CDR3 has 13 amino acids. The germline V gene has CDR1 KGHSH and CDR2 LQKENI. V was pared by 6 bases and J by 1 base, with 8 bases between. The CDR3 sequence is CASSPFRTDTQYF. The CDR3 bases are TGTGCCAGCTCCCCCTTTCGCACAGATACGCAGTATTTT.

This clonotype showed up just a few times. The rearrangement joins TRBV7-3 to TRBJ2-2; D remains unclear. The CDR3 consists of 15 residues. CDR1 is SGHTA, CDR2 FQGTGA, per germline. V lost 5 bases and J lost 5, with 15 bases in between. CDR3: CASSPRPLTTGELFF. The CDR3 bases are TGTGCCAGCAGCCCCCGTCCCTTGACGACCGGGGAGCTGTTTTTT.

The chain links TRBV19 to TRBJ1-2; possibly TRBD1 for D (5 bases). The CDR3 extends over 12 amino acids. Deletions cut 6 bases from V and 7 bases from J, with 12 bases between. CDR1 and CDR2 from the germline V gene are LNHDA and SQIVND (reference sequence). As DNA, the CDR3 is TGTGCCAGTAGAACCGGGGGACGTGGCTACACCTTC. Amino acid sequence: CASRTGGRGYTF. Drawing the rest from reference TRBV19 and TRBJ1-2, the complete variable domain is DGGITQSPKYLFRKEGQNVTLSCEQNLNHDAMYWYRQDPGQGLRLIYYSQIVNDFQKGDIAEGYSVSREKKESFPLTVTSAQKNPTAFYLCASRTGGRGYTFGSGTRLTVV.

This clonotype was picked up a small number of times. The rearrangement uses TRBV18 and TRBJ1-6; tentative D call: TRBD1 (5 bases). Trimming left V 2 bases short and J 5 bases short, with 7 bases between. Germline V CDR1 and CDR2: KGHSH, LQKENI. This CDR3 comprises 14 residues. CDR3: CASSPGRDNSPLHF. The CDR3 region has the DNA TGTGCCAGCTCACCAGGCAGGGATAATTCACCCCTCCACTTT.

This clonotype has a handful of counts. CDR3 DNA sequence: TGTGCCATCAGTGGTGAAGGGGCCACACAAGAGACCCAGTACTTC. Translating gives CAISGEGATQETQYF. The chain couples TRBV10-3 to TRBJ2-5; D is possibly TRBD1 (5 bases). The CDR3 has 15 amino acids. V lost 4 bases, J lost 2 bases, and 14 bases lay in between. CDR1 is ENHRY and CDR2 is SYGVKD in the germline V gene.

This clonotype was recorded at least ten times. The gene calls are TRBV5-1 and TRBJ2-7, with D perhaps matching TRBD1 (5 bases). CDR1 is SGHRS, CDR2 YFSETQ, per germline. With 0 bases removed from V and 5 bases from J, the gap between germline ends came to 6 bases. CDR3 length: 12 residues. This CDR3 is CASSLEGNEQYF. DNA for the CDR3: TGCGCCAGCAGCTTGGAGGGGAACGAGCAGTACTTC.

The CDR3 DNA follows: TGTGCCAGCAGCTTGGAATGGCTAGCGGGGTATTCTGGCAATGAGCAGTTCTTC. Its translation is CASSLEWLAGYSGNEQFF. The J gene is TRBJ2-1, the V gene TRBV5-8; TRBD2 matches 9 bases. The V gene end was trimmed by 0 bases and the J gene end by 6 bases; junction bases not matched to a gene: 13. Germline CDR1 and CDR2: SGHTS and YDEGEE. The CDR3 is 18 residues long.

The rearrangement uses TRBV27 and TRBJ2-2, with D perhaps matching TRBD1 (6 bases). CDR3 size: 16 residues. Germline V lookup: CDR1 MNHEY, CDR2 SMNVEV (reference sequence). The V end was cut by 3 bases, the J end by 3 bases, with 14 bases between. The CDR3 sequence is CASSFGQGFDTGELFF. CDR3 coding DNA: TGTGCCAGCAGTTTCGGGCAGGGGTTTGACACCGGGGAGCTGTTTTTT.

Concerning this clonotype itself: A junction boundary mismatches the germline segment, possibly from a read error. The chain recombines TRBV7-2 with TRBJ2-7; D unclear. This CDR3 is 15 amino acids long. CDR1 is SGHTA and CDR2 is FQGNSA in the germline V gene. This CDR3 is CASSLAPAISSEQYF. The CDR3 DNA sequence: TGTGCCAGCAGCTTAGCGCCAGCTATCTCCTCCGAGCAGTACTTC.

This chain connects TRBV14 to TRBJ1-4; 9 bases are shared with TRBD1. CDR1 is SGHDN, CDR2 FVKESK, per germline. The CDR3 covers 15 residues. V lost 3 bases, J lost 5 bases, and 4 bases stayed unmatched. The CDR3 sequence is CASSQTGQGNEKLFF. The DNA for the CDR3 is TGTGCCAGCAGCCAGACGGGACAGGGCAATGAAAAACTGTTTTTT.

This clonotype turned up a few times. The chain couples TRBV5-1 to TRBJ2-7; 9 bases align to TRBD2. This CDR3 is built from 15 residues. J gave up 6 bases and V 5 bases, and 12 bases lay outside the gene matches. The germline V gene has CDR1 SGHRS and CDR2 YFSETQ. The CDR3 coding sequence is TGCGCCAGCAGAAGCGTGGCGGGAGGGCCTAGCGAGCAGTACTTC. Protein product: CASRSVAGGPSEQYF.